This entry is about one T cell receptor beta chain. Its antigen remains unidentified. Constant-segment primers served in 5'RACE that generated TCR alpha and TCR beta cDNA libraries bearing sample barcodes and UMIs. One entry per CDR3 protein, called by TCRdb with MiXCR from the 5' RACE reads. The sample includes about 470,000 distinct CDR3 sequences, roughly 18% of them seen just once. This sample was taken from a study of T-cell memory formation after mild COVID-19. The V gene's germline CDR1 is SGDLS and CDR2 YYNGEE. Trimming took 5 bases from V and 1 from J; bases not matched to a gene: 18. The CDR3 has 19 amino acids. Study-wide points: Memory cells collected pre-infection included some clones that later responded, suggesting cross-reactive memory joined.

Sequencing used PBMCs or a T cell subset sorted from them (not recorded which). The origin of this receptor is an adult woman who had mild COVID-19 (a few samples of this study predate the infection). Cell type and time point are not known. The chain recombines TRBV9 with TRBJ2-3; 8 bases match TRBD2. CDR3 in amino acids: CASSPPDGRGGLGTDTQYF. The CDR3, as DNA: TGTGCCAGCAGTCCCCCAGATGGTCGGGGGGGCCTTGGCACAGATACGCAGTATTTT.